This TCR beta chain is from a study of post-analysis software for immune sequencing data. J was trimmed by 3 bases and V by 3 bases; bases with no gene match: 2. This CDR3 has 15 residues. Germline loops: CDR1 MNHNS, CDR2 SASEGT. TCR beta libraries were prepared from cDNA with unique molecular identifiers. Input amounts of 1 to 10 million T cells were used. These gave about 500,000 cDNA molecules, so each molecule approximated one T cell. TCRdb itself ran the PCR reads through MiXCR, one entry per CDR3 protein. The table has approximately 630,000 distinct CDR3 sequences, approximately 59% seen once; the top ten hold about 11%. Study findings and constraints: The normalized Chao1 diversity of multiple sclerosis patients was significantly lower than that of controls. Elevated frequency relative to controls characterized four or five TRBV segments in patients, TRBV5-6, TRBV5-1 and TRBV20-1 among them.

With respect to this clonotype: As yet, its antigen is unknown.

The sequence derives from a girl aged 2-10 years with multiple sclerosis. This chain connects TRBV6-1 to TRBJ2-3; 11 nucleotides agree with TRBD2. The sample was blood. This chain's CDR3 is CASSESSGRTDTQYF. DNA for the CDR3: TGTGCCAGCAGTGAGTCTAGCGGGAGGACAGATACGCAGTATTTT.